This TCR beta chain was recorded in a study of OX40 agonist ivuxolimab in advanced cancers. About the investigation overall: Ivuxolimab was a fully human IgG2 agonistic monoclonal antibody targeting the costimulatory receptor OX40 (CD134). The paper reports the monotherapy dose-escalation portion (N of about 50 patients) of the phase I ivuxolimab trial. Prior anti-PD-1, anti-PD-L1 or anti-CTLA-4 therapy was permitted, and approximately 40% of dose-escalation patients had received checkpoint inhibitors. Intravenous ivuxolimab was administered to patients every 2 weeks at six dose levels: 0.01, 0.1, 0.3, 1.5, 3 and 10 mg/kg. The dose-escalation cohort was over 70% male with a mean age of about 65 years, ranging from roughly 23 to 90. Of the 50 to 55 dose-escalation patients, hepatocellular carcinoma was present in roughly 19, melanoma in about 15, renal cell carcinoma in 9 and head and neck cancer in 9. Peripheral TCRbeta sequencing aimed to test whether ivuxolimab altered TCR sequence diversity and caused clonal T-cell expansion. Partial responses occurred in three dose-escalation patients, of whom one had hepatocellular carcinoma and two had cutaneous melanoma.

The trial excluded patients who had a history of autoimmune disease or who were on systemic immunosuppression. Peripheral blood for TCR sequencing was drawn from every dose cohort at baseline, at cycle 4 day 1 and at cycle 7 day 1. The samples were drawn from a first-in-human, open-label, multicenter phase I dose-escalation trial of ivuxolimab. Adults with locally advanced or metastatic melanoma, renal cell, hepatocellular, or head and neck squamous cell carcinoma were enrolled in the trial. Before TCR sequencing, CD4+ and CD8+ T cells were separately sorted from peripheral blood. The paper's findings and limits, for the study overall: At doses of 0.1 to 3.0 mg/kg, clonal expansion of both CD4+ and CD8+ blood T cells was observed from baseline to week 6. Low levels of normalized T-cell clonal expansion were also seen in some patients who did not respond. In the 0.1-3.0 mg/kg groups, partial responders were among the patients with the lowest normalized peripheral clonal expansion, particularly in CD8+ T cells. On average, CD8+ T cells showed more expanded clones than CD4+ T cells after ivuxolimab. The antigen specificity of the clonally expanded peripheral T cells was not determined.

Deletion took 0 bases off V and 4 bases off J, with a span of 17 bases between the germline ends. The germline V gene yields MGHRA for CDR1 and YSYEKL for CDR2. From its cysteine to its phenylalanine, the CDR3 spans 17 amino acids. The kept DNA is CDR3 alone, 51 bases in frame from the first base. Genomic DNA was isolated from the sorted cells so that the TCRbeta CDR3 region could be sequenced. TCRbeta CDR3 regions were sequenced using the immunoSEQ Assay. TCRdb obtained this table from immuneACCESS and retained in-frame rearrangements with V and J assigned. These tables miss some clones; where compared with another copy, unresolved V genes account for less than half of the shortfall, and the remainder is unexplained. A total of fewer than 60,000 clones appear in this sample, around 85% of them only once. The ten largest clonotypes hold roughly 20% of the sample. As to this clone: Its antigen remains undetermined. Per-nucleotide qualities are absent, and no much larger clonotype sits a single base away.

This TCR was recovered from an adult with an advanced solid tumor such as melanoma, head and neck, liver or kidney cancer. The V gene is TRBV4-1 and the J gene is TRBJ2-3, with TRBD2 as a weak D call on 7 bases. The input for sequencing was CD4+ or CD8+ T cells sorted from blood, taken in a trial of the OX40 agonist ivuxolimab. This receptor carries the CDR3 CASSQDRTGGGSDTQYF. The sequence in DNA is TGCGCCAGCAGCCAAGATCGAACGGGGGGCGGATCAGATACGCAGTATTTT.